This T cell receptor (beta chain) derives from a study of blood T cell repertoires in COVID-19. Looking at the study overall: COVID-19 samples from acute and convalescent phases originated in the United States, Italy and Spain. Sources were T cells, B-cell-depleted T cells, or PBMCs; the material itself was cDNA or gDNA.

Trimming took 2 bases from V and 0 from J, leaving 12 bases between them. The CDR3 sequence is 16 residues long. The V gene's germline CDR1 is SGDLS and CDR2 YYNGEE. Per the original methods: Amplification from reference gene primers served as the basis for estimated nucleated cell counts. Profiled with immunoSEQ multiplex PCR; TCRdb holds only in-frame clones, not every one. Clonal size and the V and J genes are those of that table, whereas D and trimming came from the DNA. The sample lists some 110,000 clones, roughly 87% occurring once. The chain employs TRBV9 and TRBJ2-1; a possible D gene is TRBD1 (5 bases). Sequenced input: peripheral blood. The source is a human donor in a cohort sampled during active COVID-19. The DNA for the CDR3 is TGTGCCAGCAGCGTTACCGGACACATCTCCTACAATGAGCAGTTCTTC. Translation gives CASSVTGHISYNEQFF. Looking up the rest from reference TRBV9 and TRBJ2-1 gives the full variable domain: DSGVTQTPKHLITATGQRVTLRCSPRSGDLSVYWYQQSLDQGLQFLIQYYNGEERAKGNILERFSAQQFPDLHSELNLSSLELGDSALYFCASSVTGHISYNEQFFGPGTRLTVL.